Below are 22 T cell receptor beta chains sequenced from a single sample in a study of T cells after yellow fever vaccination. TCRdb fed the 5' RACE reads into MiXCR, producing one record per CDR3 protein. Of roughly 310,000 distinct CDR3 sequences in the sample, approximately 3.9% were seen once. Sequencing was performed on PBMCs, taken on the day of the yellow fever booster vaccination. All receptors derive from a man aged 18-30 years who received the YFV17D yellow fever vaccine.

There are many counts of this clonotype. The gene calls are TRBV6-5 and TRBJ1-1; tentative D call: TRBD1 (5 bases). Between the trimmed V and J ends, which lost 2 bases and 0 bases, there was a span of 13 bases. In germline, CDR1 is MNHEY, CDR2 SVGAGI. CDR3 length equals 16 residues. CDR3 protein: CASSYRGRFMNTEAFF. The CDR3 DNA follows: TGTGCCAGCAGTTACCGGGGCCGTTTCATGAACACTGAAGCTTTCTTT.

This clonotype occurred a few times. The chain joins TRBV19 to TRBJ2-3; 7 bases line up with TRBD1. Germline assignment: CDR1 LNHDA and CDR2 SQIVND (reference sequence). J lost 2 bases, V lost 5 bases, and 7 bases had no gene match. The CDR3 totals 15 residues. DNA for the CDR3: TGTGCCAGTAGTCCTTGGGACAGAAACACAGATACGCAGTATTTT. Protein: CASSPWDRNTDTQYF.

This chain connects TRBV5-1 to TRBJ2-5, with 8 bases identical to TRBD2. Germline CDR1 and CDR2: SGHRS and YFSETQ. The CDR3 loop spans 14 amino acids. Trimming at V came to 4 bases and at J to 2 bases, leaving 4 bases not matched to a gene. The CDR3 sequence is CASSPAGAQETQYF. DNA for the CDR3: TGCGCCAGCAGCCCAGCGGGGGCACAAGAGACCCAGTACTTC.

This clonotype has a count of ten or more. The chain joins TRBV20-1 to TRBJ2-3; 9 bases align to TRBD1. The CDR3 loop spans 15 amino acids. CDR1 and CDR2 from the germline V gene are DFQATT and SNEGSKA (reference sequence). The CDR3 sequence: CSHNRRGQGRDTQYF. The DNA for the CDR3 is TGCAGCCACAACCGCCGCGGACAGGGGCGAGATACGCAGTATTTT.

The sample holds many counts of this clonotype. This chain links TRBV5-1 with TRBJ1-1; D uncertain. V shed 4 bases and J shed 1 base, with 11 bases lying between them. The germline V gene encodes CDR1 SGHRS and CDR2 YFSETQ. CDR3 length equals 14 residues. CDR3 coding DNA: TGCGCCAGCAGCCCCCTCCCAGCGAACACTGAAGCTTTCTTT. Residues: CASSPLPANTEAFF. The complete variable domain, with remaining parts taken from reference TRBV5-1 and TRBJ1-1, reads KAGVTQTPRYLIKTRGQQVTLSCSPISGHRSVSWYQQTPGQGLQFLFEYFSETQRNKGNFPGRFSGRQFSNSRSEMNVSTLELGDSALYLCASSPLPANTEAFFGQGTRLTVV.

This clonotype was seen at least ten times. The chain combines TRBV20-1 with TRBJ1-1, with D maybe TRBD1 (5 bases). This CDR3 has 14 residues. Per germline, CDR1 DFQATT and CDR2 SNEGSKA (reference sequence). The germline V and J ends were trimmed by 1 base and 0 bases, with 9 bases remaining between them. Written as DNA, the CDR3 is TGCAGTGCTAGAGGGGGCGGGATGAACACTGAAGCTTTCTTT. Translated: CSARGGGMNTEAFF.

This chain joins TRBV7-2 and TRBJ1-6; D gene uncertain. The germline V gene has CDR1 SGHTA and CDR2 FQGNSA. Trimming took 1 base from V and 14 from J, leaving 15 bases between them. This CDR3 is 14 amino acids long. CDR3 region: CASSLDKAYSALHF. CDR3 coding DNA: TGTGCCAGCAGCTTAGACAAGGCCTATTCGGCCCTCCACTTT.

V usage is TRBV18 and J usage is TRBJ1-2; D gene ambiguous. Trimming shortened V by 3 bases and J by 0 bases, and 11 bases separated the two germline ends. Germline loops: CDR1 KGHSH, CDR2 LQKENI. There are 15 residues in the CDR3. DNA of the CDR3: TGTGCCAGCTCACCTTCGGGTACGACTAACTATGGCTACACCTTC. Translated: CASSPSGTTNYGYTF.

This chain joins TRBV28 and TRBJ1-5; D remains unclear. The CDR3 length is 15 residues. CDR1 and CDR2 (germline): MDHEN, SYDVKM. Trimming left V 3 bases short and J 0 bases short, with 9 bases between. CDR3 sequence: CASSFGSYSNQPQHF. Here the CDR3 DNA reads TGTGCCAGCAGTTTCGGTAGTTATAGCAATCAGCCCCAGCATTTT.

CDR3 nucleotide sequence: TGTGCCACCAGTGAGCAGGGGACAGGGGATGACAATGAGCAGTTCTTC. It yields the protein CATSEQGTGDDNEQFF. The chain combines TRBV24-1 with TRBJ2-1, with 10 bases identical to TRBD1. The CDR3 is made up of 16 amino acids. Trimming at V came to 4 bases and at J to 5 bases, leaving 7 bases not matched to a gene. Germline V gene lookup returns CDR1 KGHDR and CDR2 SFDVKD.

The CDR3 is CASSYQRNYGYTF. In DNA, the CDR3 is TGTGCCAGCAGTTACCAGAGGAACTATGGCTACACCTTC. J is TRBJ1-2 and V is TRBV2; D remains ambiguous. Germline CDR1 SNHLY, CDR2 FYNNEI. This CDR3 spans 13 amino acids. Between the trimmed V and J ends, which lost 5 bases and 2 bases, there was a span of 9 bases.

In its sample, this clonotype was seen many times. This sequence joins TRBV4-3 and TRBJ2-7; no firm D call. CDR1 is LGHNA, CDR2 YSLEER, per germline. The CDR3 runs 14 residues. V lost 3 bases and J lost 0, with 9 bases in between. CDR3 sequence reads: CASSQTHPSYEQYF. The CDR3 DNA reads TGCGCCAGCAGCCAGACTCATCCCTCCTACGAGCAGTACTTC.

The genes are TRBV3-1 and TRBJ2-3; D not resolved. Trimming pared 4 bases from V and 0 bases from J, leaving 5 bases between. CDR3 length: 13 amino acids. The germline CDR1 and CDR2 sequences are LGHDT and YNNKEL (reference sequence). The CDR3 DNA follows: TGTGCCAGCAGCCGGTACAGCACAGATACGCAGTATTTT. Translating gives CASSRYSTDTQYF.

V is TRBV5-1 and J is TRBJ1-1, with 7 nucleotides matching TRBD1. CDR3 length: 12 residues. The germline CDR1 and CDR2 sequences are SGHRS and YFSETQ. V gave up 7 bases and J gave up 6 bases; unmatched junction bases: 6. CDR3 protein: CASEGAGSEAFF. In DNA form, the CDR3 reads TGCGCCAGCGAGGGGGCCGGGTCTGAAGCTTTCTTT.

This clonotype was seen repeatedly, ten times or more. The chain has TRBV29-1 and TRBJ1-2; the match to TRBD1 covers 7 bases. The germline CDR1 and CDR2 sequences are SQVTM and ANQGSEA. The CDR3 length is 14 residues. Trimming took 1 base from V and 7 from J; bases not matched to a gene: 9. CDR3 loop: CSVEVLKGASGYTF. The CDR3, as DNA: TGCAGCGTTGAAGTCCTCAAGGGGGCAAGTGGCTACACCTTC. Based on the CDR3 plus reference TRBV29-1 and TRBJ1-2, the full variable domain is SAVISQKPSRDICQRGTSLTIQCQVDSQVTMMFWYRQQPGQSLTLIATANQGSEATYESGFVIDKFPISRPNLTFSTLTVSNMSPEDSSIYLCSVEVLKGASGYTFGSGTRLTVV.

There are a few counts of this clonotype. The V gene is TRBV4-1, the J gene TRBJ2-5; D uncertain. The CDR3 totals 16 residues. The V and J ends lost 2 bases and 1 base respectively, with 14 bases between them. Germline CDR1 and CDR2: MGHRA and YSYEKL. In DNA form, the CDR3 reads TGCGCCAGCAGCCAAAGAGTAGGCCTTCTCCAAGAGACCCAGTACTTC. Translated: CASSQRVGLLQETQYF.

This clonotype was observed many times. This sequence joins TRBV5-1 and TRBJ2-5, with 8 bases aligning to TRBD1. This CDR3 comprises 13 residues. V lost 4 bases to trimming and J lost 4 bases; unmatched junction nucleotides: 3. The V gene's germline CDR1 is SGHRS and CDR2 YFSETQ. DNA for the CDR3: TGCGCCAGCAGCGAGCAGGGGGCAGAGACCCAGTACTTC. This encodes CASSEQGAETQYF.

This clonotype was seen more than once but under ten times. The V gene is TRBV4-3, the J gene TRBJ1-5, with TRBD1 as a possible D gene (5 bases). V lost 0 bases and J 6 bases, leaving 12 bases between the germline ends. The CDR3 is 15 residues long. CDR1 and CDR2 (germline): LGHNA, YSLEER. The CDR3 sequence: CASSQDQTGTQPQHF. The CDR3 DNA reads TGCGCCAGCAGCCAAGATCAAACGGGGACTCAGCCCCAGCATTTT.

The chain carries TRBV12-5 and TRBJ2-7, with 7 positions matching TRBD1. Germline values: CDR1 LGHNT, CDR2 FRNRAP. CDR3 length: 16 amino acids. Trimming took 2 bases from V and 0 from J; bases not matched to a gene: 7. The CDR3 is CASGLTDRASSYEQYV. CDR3 bases: TGTGCTAGTGGTTTGACAGACAGGGCTAGCTCCTACGAGCAGTACGTC.

This clonotype was picked up many times. The rearrangement uses TRBV7-6 and TRBJ2-3; TRBD2 matches at 11 bases. This CDR3 is 19 amino acids long. The V gene's germline CDR1 is SGHVS and CDR2 FNYEAQ. The V segment lost 3 bases and the J segment 1 base; nucleotides outside the gene matches: 12. The CDR3 coding sequence is TGTGCCAGCAGCTTGGGGGCACTAGCGGGAGATAGAGGCACAGATACGCAGTATTTT. Protein: CASSLGALAGDRGTDTQYF. The entire variable domain, with the rest obtained from reference TRBV7-6 and TRBJ2-3, is as follows: GAGVSQSPRYKVTKRGQDVALRCDPISGHVSLYWYRQALGQGPEFLTYFNYEAQQDKSGLPNDRFSAERPEGSISTLTIQRTEQRDSAMYRCASSLGALAGDRGTDTQYFGPGTRLTVL.

The sample holds a few counts of this clonotype. The J gene is TRBJ1-5, the V gene TRBV7-6; unclear D gene. The CDR3 length is 15 residues. Germline lookup yields CDR1 SGHVS and CDR2 FNYEAQ. V lost 5 bases and J 3 bases, leaving 14 bases between the germline ends. DNA of the CDR3: TGTGCCAGCAGCCTCACAGACGCAAACAATCAGCCCCAGCATTTT. Its translation: CASSLTDANNQPQHF.

A few counts support this clonotype. The genes are TRBV7-2 and TRBJ1-1; unclear D gene. Between the trimmed V and J ends, which lost 0 bases and 6 bases, there was a span of 8 bases. The length of the CDR3 is 13 residues. CDR1 SGHTA and CDR2 FQGNSA come from the germline V gene. The CDR3 sequence: CASSLARTAEAFF. In DNA form, the CDR3 reads TGTGCCAGCAGCTTAGCGAGAACAGCTGAAGCTTTCTTT.